The text below deals with one T cell receptor (beta chain). As yet, its antigen is unknown. There were only Caucasian adults among the donors, and all lived in Nashville, Tennessee. A CD45RA-negative memory subset and a CD45RA+ naive subset were separated from the CD4+ cells. Sequenced by immunoSEQ multiplex PCR; TCRdb stores in-frame clones only, minus some. This sample has 2,500,000 or so clones, with 85% to 95% found just once. The sample originates from a study of shared clonotypes between healthy human individuals. The CDR3 totals 15 residues. The V gene's germline CDR1 is SGHTA and CDR2 FQGTGA. With 4 bases removed from V and 0 bases from J, the gap between germline ends came to 13 bases. Overall study results and limits: Sharing across four donors was seen in roughly 5.2% of naive CD4 clonotypes. Non-shared clonotypes had lower generation probabilities than those shared by all four donors.

Sequenced material: naive CD4+ T cells from PBMCs. Documented subset: CD45RA+ positively selected. The chain couples TRBV7-3 to TRBJ2-7; weak D call: TRBD1 (5 bases). This TCR derives from a man younger than 35 in good health. Some clones in this sample may be carry-over from other donors' samples. CDR3 bases: TGTGCCAGCAGCTCTGGGCAGGGTGTCTCCTACGAGCAGTACTTC. This encodes CASSSGQGVSYEQYF.